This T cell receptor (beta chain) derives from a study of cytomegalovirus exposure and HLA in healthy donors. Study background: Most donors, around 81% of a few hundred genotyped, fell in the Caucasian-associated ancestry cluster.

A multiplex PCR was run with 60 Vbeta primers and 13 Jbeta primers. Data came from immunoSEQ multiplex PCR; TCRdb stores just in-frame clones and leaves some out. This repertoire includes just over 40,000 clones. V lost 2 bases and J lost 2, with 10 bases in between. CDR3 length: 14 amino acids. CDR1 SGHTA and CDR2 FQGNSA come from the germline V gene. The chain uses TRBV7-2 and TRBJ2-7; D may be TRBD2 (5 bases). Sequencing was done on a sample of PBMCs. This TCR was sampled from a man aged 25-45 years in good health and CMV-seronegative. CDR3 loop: CASSLSGSAYEQYF. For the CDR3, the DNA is TGTGCCAGCAGCTTATCGGGAAGCGCCTACGAGCAGTACTTC.